This T cell receptor beta chain emerged from a study of T cell responses to AZD1222 COVID-19 vaccine. TCRdb's table, derived via immunoSEQ multiplex PCR, lists solely in-frame clones and lacks some. Here the sample spans 250,000 to 300,000 clones, 90% to 95% being singletons. The V gene end was trimmed by 5 bases and the J gene end by 7 bases; junction bases not matched to a gene: 7. The CDR3 is 14 amino acids. In germline, CDR1 is PRHDT, CDR2 FYEKMQ (reference sequence). The chain is built from TRBV13 and TRBJ1-4, with 7 bases identical to TRBD1. Source: peripheral blood, taken 28 days after the second AZD1222 dose. The clonotype originates from an adult who received the AZD1222 COVID-19 vaccine. CDR3 residues: CASSRGQVGEKLFF. The CDR3 region has the DNA TGTGCCAGCAGCAGAGGACAGGTCGGTGAAAAACTGTTTTTT.